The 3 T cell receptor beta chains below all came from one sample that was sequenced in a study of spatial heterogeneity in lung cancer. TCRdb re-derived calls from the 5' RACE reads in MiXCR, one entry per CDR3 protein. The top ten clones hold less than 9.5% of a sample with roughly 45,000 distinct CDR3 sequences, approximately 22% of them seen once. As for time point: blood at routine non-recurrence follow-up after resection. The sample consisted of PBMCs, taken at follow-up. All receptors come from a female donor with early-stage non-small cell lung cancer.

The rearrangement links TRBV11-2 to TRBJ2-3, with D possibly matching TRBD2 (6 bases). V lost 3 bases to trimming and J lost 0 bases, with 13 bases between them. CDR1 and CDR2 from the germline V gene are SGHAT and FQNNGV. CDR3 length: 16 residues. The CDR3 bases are TGTGCCAGCAGCTTTGGTAGCGGATCTAGCACAGATACGCAGTATTTT. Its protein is CASSFGSGSSTDTQYF.

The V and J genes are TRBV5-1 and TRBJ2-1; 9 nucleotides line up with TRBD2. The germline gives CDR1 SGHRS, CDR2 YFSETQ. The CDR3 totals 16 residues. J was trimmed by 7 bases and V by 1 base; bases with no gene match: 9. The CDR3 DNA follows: TGCGCCAGCAGCTTGATAATAGCGGGAGATAGGAATGAGCAGTTCTTC. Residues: CASSLIIAGDRNEQFF.

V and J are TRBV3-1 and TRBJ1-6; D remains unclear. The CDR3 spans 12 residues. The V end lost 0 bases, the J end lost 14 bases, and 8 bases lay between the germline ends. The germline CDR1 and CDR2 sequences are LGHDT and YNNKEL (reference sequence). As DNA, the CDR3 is TGTGCCAGCAGCCAAGATGAGGGAACCCTCCACTTT. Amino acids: CASSQDEGTLHF.